This T cell receptor beta chain was retrieved from a study of blood T cell repertoires in COVID-19 (dated by TCRdb to 2020 to 2022). Looking at the study overall: Samples from collaborators originated in the United States, Italy and Spain and spanned both the acute and convalescent phases of COVID-19. Where available, HLA class I and class II types were taken from metadata supplied by the sample provider and were not determined by assay-based typing. Samples came from the ongoing ImmuneRACE study (first 160 participants) plus 1,254 subjects from 6 global collaborators. The repertoires were released in a freely available public database intended as a resource for research on the immune response to SARS-CoV-2. The dataset comprised deeply sampled blood TCRbeta repertoires from subjects exposed to, actively infected with, or recovered from COVID-19. The sample metadata nearly always contained a de-identified subject ID, COVID-19 status, age in years and sex. The material from the prospective study consisted of cDNA or gDNA derived from T cells, B-cell-depleted T cells, or PBMCs. The paper's findings and limits, for the study overall: The amount of clinical and demographic metadata varied by source and participant and was provided uncurated.

Whole blood was collected in K2EDTA tubes by collaborating institutions according to the institutions' own protocols. For TCRbeta analysis, collaborators shipped samples as frozen whole blood, isolated PBMCs, or DNA extracted from either of those sample types. Sequences SGHRS (CDR1) and YFSETQ (CDR2) are obtained from the germline V gene. Counted from cysteine to phenylalanine, this CDR3 has 16 amino acids. This entry keeps only the CDR3 DNA: 48 bases, framed from base 1. V gives up 4 bases and J gives up 1 base, and the segment between their germline ends measures 14 bases. TCRbeta CDR3 regions were amplified from genomic DNA using the immunoSEQ Assay, a bias-controlled multiplex PCR. The published analysis was carried out like this. Nucleated cell counts per sample were estimated from amplification of reference gene primers within the assay. To quantify the absolute abundance of each unique TCRbeta CDR3 rearrangement, sequence reads were collapsed and filtered. For each sample, productive Simpson clonality was calculated as the square root of Simpson's diversity index across productive rearrangements. TCRdb obtained this table from immuneACCESS and retained in-frame rearrangements with V and J assigned. These tables miss some clones; where compared with another copy, unresolved V genes account for less than half of the shortfall, and the remainder is unexplained. That table supplies the V and J calls and clone size; D and trimming were determined from the DNA. The sample profile shows tens of thousands of clones; 90% to 95% of them were found once. Of the sample, 5% to 6.5% is held by the ten largest clones.

Notes on this clone: The antigen it recognizes is unknown. The input lacks base qualities; no much larger clone sits a single base away.

Material for sequencing was peripheral blood. The clonotype was recovered from a human donor in a cohort sampled during active COVID-19. The V gene is TRBV5-1 and the J gene is TRBJ2-2, with TRBD1 tentatively as D gene (6 bases match). The CDR3 is CASSPGWTVNTGELFF. The DNA sequence is TGCGCCAGCAGCCCGGGTTGGACAGTGAACACCGGGGAGCTGTTTTTT. Here the CDR3 is joined to the reference TRBV5-1 and TRBJ2-2 genes, and the full variable domain is: KAGVTQTPRYLIKTRGQQVTLSCSPISGHRSVSWYQQTPGQGLQFLFEYFSETQRNKGNFPGRFSGRQFSNSRSEMNVSTLELGDSALYLCASSPGWTVNTGELFFGEGSRLTVL.